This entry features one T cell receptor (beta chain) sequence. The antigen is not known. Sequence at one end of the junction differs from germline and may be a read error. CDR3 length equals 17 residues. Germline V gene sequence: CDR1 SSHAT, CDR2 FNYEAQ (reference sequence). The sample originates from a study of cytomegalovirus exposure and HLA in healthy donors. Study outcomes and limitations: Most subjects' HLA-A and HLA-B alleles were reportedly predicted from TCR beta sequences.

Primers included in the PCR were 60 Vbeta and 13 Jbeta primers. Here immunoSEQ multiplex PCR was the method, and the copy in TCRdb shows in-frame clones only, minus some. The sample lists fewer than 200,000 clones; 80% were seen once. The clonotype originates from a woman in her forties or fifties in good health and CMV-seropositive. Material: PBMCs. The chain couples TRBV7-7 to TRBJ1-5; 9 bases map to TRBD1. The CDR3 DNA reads TGTGCTAGCAGCCCGGGACAGGGTGGTCATAGCAATCAGCCCCAGCATTTT. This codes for CASSPGQGGHSNQPQHF.